The entry below describes one TCR beta chain. The source of the sample is a study of blood T cell repertoires in COVID-19. Turning to the study itself: Collection of acute and convalescent COVID-19 samples took place in the United States, Italy and Spain. T cells, B-cell-depleted T cells, or PBMCs provided the cDNA or gDNA that served as material.

CDR3 size: 14 residues. V was cut by 1 base and J by 7 bases, with 8 bases left in between. In germline, CDR1 is MGHDK, CDR2 SYGVNS. A Seattle source enrolled patients during active infection and followed them longitudinally. Original processing methods: Amplified reference gene primers provided the basis for estimating nucleated cell counts. Here immunoSEQ multiplex PCR was the method, and the copy in TCRdb shows in-frame clones only, minus some. V, J and clone size derive from that table, while D and trimming were established from the DNA sequence. The table includes roughly 400,000 clones, around 87% detected once.

This chain links TRBV25-1 with TRBJ1-6; D uncertain. Source material: peripheral blood. This receptor was obtained from a woman aged 55 to 70 with COVID-19, enrolled during active disease. This chain's CDR3 is CASSEFAGNSPLHF. CDR3 DNA: TGTGCCAGCAGTGAATTCGCAGGAAATTCACCCCTCCACTTT. Full variable domain (remainder filled in from reference TRBV25-1 and TRBJ1-6): EADIYQTPRYLVIGTGKKITLECSQTMGHDKMYWYQQDPGMELHLIHYSYGVNSTEKGDLSSESTVSRIRTEHFPLTLESARPSHTSQYLCASSEFAGNSPLHFGNGTRLTVT.